Listed here is a single TCR beta chain. No antigen is known for it. The data originate from a study of graft-versus-host responses after intestinal transplantation. Sequencing was performed with immunoSEQ multiplex PCR; in TCRdb, only in-frame clones are kept and a portion is missing. The sample holds some 120,000 clones, more than 80% seen once. The clonotype was recovered from a human donor who received an intestinal transplant. Sequenced here: unstimulated CD4+ T cells sorted from spleen or lymph node cells, sampled before intestinal transplant.

The CDR3 DNA reads as TGTGCCAGCAGTTACATTGGGGAGGGACGGTACACCTTC. As protein: CASSYIGEGRYTF. The rearrangement links TRBV6-5 to TRBJ1-2, with a weak D call TRBD1 (5 bases). The germline gives CDR1 MNHEY, CDR2 SVGAGI. There are 13 residues in the CDR3. V dropped 2 bases and J dropped 11 bases, with 15 bases sitting between them.